One sample yielded the 27 T cell receptor beta chains listed below, sequenced in a study of T cells in tumors after PD-1 blockade. Only in-frame clones appear in the TCRdb table, and some are missing; sequencing was by immunoSEQ multiplex PCR. This table has about 15,000 clones, around 62% appearing once. The sequencing used tumor tissue, collected after anti-PD-1 treatment. Receptors originate from a human donor with cutaneous squamous cell carcinoma.

The V gene is TRBV6-5, the J gene TRBJ2-1; no clear D. CDR1 is MNHEY, CDR2 SVGAGI, per germline. Trimming removed 2 bases from V and 10 bases from J, with 9 bases in between. This CDR3 has 12 residues. CDR3 amino acids: CASSYPEKEQFF. The CDR3 DNA reads TGTGCCAGCAGTTACCCCGAAAAGGAGCAGTTCTTC.

The chain combines TRBV6-1 with TRBJ2-2; D remains ambiguous. There are 13 residues in the CDR3. Trimming took 2 bases from V and 5 from J, leaving 6 bases between them. Germline V gives CDR1 MNHNS, CDR2 SASEGT. The CDR3 reads CASSEFLTGELFF. Here the CDR3 DNA reads TGTGCCAGCAGTGAATTCCTAACCGGGGAGCTGTTTTTT.

V is TRBV5-1 and J is TRBJ1-2; no firm D call. This CDR3 has 12 residues. The germline V and J ends were trimmed by 0 bases and 4 bases, with 4 bases remaining between them. CDR1 is SGHRS, CDR2 YFSETQ, per germline. CDR3 nucleotides: TGCGCCAGCAGCTTGGACAGCTATGGCTACACCTTC. It yields the protein CASSLDSYGYTF.

A few counts support this clone. The chain recombines TRBV5-6 with TRBJ1-1; D unresolved. V was shortened by 2 bases and J by 3 bases, with 8 bases between the two germline ends. The CDR3 runs to 13 residues. Germline V gene sequence: CDR1 SGHDT, CDR2 YYEEEE. DNA of the CDR3: TGTGCCAGCAGCTTACCGGGCTACACTGAAGCTTTCTTT. Protein product: CASSLPGYTEAFF.

The gene calls are TRBV11-3 and TRBJ2-3, with D unresolved. Trimming took 10 bases from V and 4 from J, leaving 15 bases between them. The CDR3 runs to 13 residues. CDR1 and CDR2 (germline): SGHNT, YENEEA. CDR3 sequence reads: CATSSVVPDTQYF. Here the CDR3 DNA reads TGTGCCACATCCTCGGTCGTCCCAGATACGCAGTATTTT.

This clone turned up a few times. This chain links TRBV19 with TRBJ2-1, with unresolved D. This CDR3 contains 12 residues. V lost 8 bases to trimming and J lost 2 bases, with 7 bases between them. Germline CDR1 LNHDA, CDR2 SQIVND (reference sequence). The CDR3 spells CASSAAYNEQFF. CDR3 in DNA: TGTGCCAGTTCGGCAGCCTACAATGAGCAGTTCTTC.

The chain couples TRBV24-1 to TRBJ1-1, with 8 bases matching TRBD1. J lost 3 bases, V lost 2 bases, and 13 bases had no gene match. The CDR3 loop spans 18 amino acids. The germline CDR1 and CDR2 sequences are KGHDR and SFDVKD. CDR3 nucleotide sequence: TGTGCCACCAGTGATTGCTTGGGATGGACAGGGTGGGACACTGAAGCTTTCTTT. Its translation: CATSDCLGWTGWDTEAFF.

The chain employs TRBV5-6 and TRBJ1-1; D ambiguous. In germline, CDR1 is SGHDT, CDR2 YYEEEE. There are 14 residues in the CDR3. V dropped 0 bases and J dropped 4 bases, with 10 bases sitting between them. The CDR3 region is CASSLGRTPTEAFF. For the CDR3, the DNA is TGTGCCAGCAGCTTGGGACGGACGCCCACTGAAGCTTTCTTT.

This chain joins TRBV4-2 and TRBJ1-4; 8 bases match TRBD1. The V segment lost 2 bases and the J segment 3 bases; nucleotides outside the gene matches: 8. CDR3 length equals 17 residues. Germline loops: CDR1 LGHNA, CDR2 YNFKEQ. The CDR3, as DNA: TGTGCCAGCAGCCAAAGCGGACAGGGACCTGCTAATGAAAAACTGTTTTTT. It specifies CASSQSGQGPANEKLFF.

This clone was detected only a few times. The genes are TRBV28 and TRBJ1-1, with D unresolved. CDR3 length: 16 amino acids. Per the germline V gene, CDR1 is MDHEN and CDR2 is SYDVKM. Trimming shortened V by 5 bases and J by 0 bases, and 16 bases separated the two germline ends. The CDR3 nucleotides read TGTGCCAGCAGTCCCGGAGGTGGCCCCATGAACACTGAAGCTTTCTTT. Its protein is CASSPGGGPMNTEAFF. Drawing the rest from reference TRBV28 and TRBJ1-1, the complete variable domain is DVKVTQSSRYLVKRTGEKVFLECVQDMDHENMFWYRQDPGLGLRLIYFSYDVKMKEKGDIPEGYSVSREKKERFSLILESASTNQTSMYLCASSPGGGPMNTEAFFGQGTRLTVV.

In DNA, the CDR3 is TGCGCCAGCAGCCCGGAGGGTAGCACAGATACGCAGTATTTT. Its protein product is CASSPEGSTDTQYF. The gene calls are TRBV5-1 and TRBJ2-3; D perhaps matches TRBD2 (6 bases). V dropped 4 bases and J dropped 0 bases, with 9 bases sitting between them. Germline V CDR1 and CDR2: SGHRS, YFSETQ. This CDR3 region has 14 residues.

The chain has TRBV27 and TRBJ2-1; the match to TRBD1 covers 8 bases. Germline V gives CDR1 MNHEY, CDR2 SMNVEV (reference sequence). The CDR3 runs 15 residues. Unmatched junction bases numbered 6, after V lost 6 bases and J lost 2 bases. Here the CDR3 reads CASSLDRATYNEQFF. In DNA, the CDR3 is TGTGCCAGCAGCCTGGACAGGGCGACCTACAATGAGCAGTTCTTC.

This chain uses TRBV2 with TRBJ2-2, with TRBD1 matching over 8 bases. Germline values: CDR1 SNHLY, CDR2 FYNNEI. J gave up 1 base and V 4 bases, and 5 bases lay outside the gene matches. This CDR3 has 16 residues. CDR3 sequence: CASSADREMNTGELFF. CDR3 bases: TGTGCCAGCAGTGCGGACAGGGAAATGAACACCGGGGAGCTGTTTTTT.

A few counts support this clone. The chain joins TRBV19 to TRBJ2-1; weak D call: TRBD1 (7 bases). V lost 3 bases, J lost 2 bases, and 20 bases lay in between. Germline assignment: CDR1 LNHDA and CDR2 SQIVND (reference sequence). This CDR3 has 18 residues. Written as DNA, the CDR3 is TGTGCCAGTAGTATGTTGTTGGCGGGACAGCTAGCCTACAATGAGCAGTTCTTC. Protein: CASSMLLAGQLAYNEQFF. The full variable domain, rest sourced from reference TRBV19 and TRBJ2-1, is DGGITQSPKYLFRKEGQNVTLSCEQNLNHDAMYWYRQDPGQGLRLIYYSQIVNDFQKGDIAEGYSVSREKKESFPLTVTSAQKNPTAFYLCASSMLLAGQLAYNEQFFGPGTRLTVL.

The chain recombines TRBV19 with TRBJ2-1; 8 nucleotides agree with TRBD2. The germline V gene encodes CDR1 LNHDA and CDR2 SQIVND (reference sequence). J lost 7 bases, V lost 1 base, and 3 bases had no gene match. The CDR3 covers 14 residues. The CDR3 DNA reads as TGTGCCAGTAGTATAGTACTAGCGGTAAATGAGCAGTTCTTC. Encoded protein: CASSIVLAVNEQFF.

In its sample, this clone ranks as medium-sized. V is TRBV6-5 and J is TRBJ2-3, with 10 bases that match TRBD1. J gave up 3 bases and V 7 bases, and 4 bases lay outside the gene matches. In germline, CDR1 is MNHEY, CDR2 SVGAGI. CDR3 length: 14 amino acids. In nucleotides, the CDR3 is TGTGCCAGCATGGACAGGGGGAGAACAGATACGCAGTATTTT. Translation gives CASMDRGRTDTQYF.

The rearrangement uses TRBV6-4 and TRBJ1-4; 8 bases are a match to TRBD1. Germline CDR1 is MRHNA and CDR2 is SNTAGT. The J segment lost 4 bases and the V segment lost 5 bases, leaving 3 bases of the junction unmatched. This CDR3 is 14 amino acids long. For the CDR3, the DNA is TGTGCCAGCAGTCGGGACAGGAATAATGAAAAACTGTTTTTT. This codes for CASSRDRNNEKLFF.

The chain has TRBV5-1 and TRBJ2-5, with TRBD1 identical over 7 bases. The CDR3 is 15 amino acids. V lost 5 bases and J lost 1; bases outside the gene matches: 8. Germline V gene sequence: CDR1 SGHRS, CDR2 YFSETQ. CDR3 protein: CASRATGTVQETQYF. Here the CDR3 DNA reads TGCGCCAGCAGGGCAACCGGGACAGTCCAAGAGACCCAGTACTTC. The variable domain in full, with the rest retrieved from reference TRBV5-1 and TRBJ2-5, is KAGVTQTPRYLIKTRGQQVTLSCSPISGHRSVSWYQQTPGQGLQFLFEYFSETQRNKGNFPGRFSGRQFSNSRSEMNVSTLELGDSALYLCASRATGTVQETQYFGPGTRLLVL.

The rearrangement links TRBV7-2 to TRBJ2-3; tentative D call: TRBD2 (6 bases). CDR1 SGHTA and CDR2 FQGNSA come from the germline V gene. The V and J ends lost 2 bases and 0 bases respectively, with 9 bases between them. This CDR3 is 15 amino acids long. CDR3 protein: CASSLSGRSTDTQYF. In nucleotides, the CDR3 is TGTGCCAGCAGCTTATCAGGGAGGAGCACAGATACGCAGTATTTT.

This clone is medium-sized in the sample. This chain links TRBV11-3 with TRBJ2-1, with 10 bases identical to TRBD2. The V gene end was trimmed by 5 bases and the J gene end by 6 bases; junction bases not matched to a gene: 13. Germline CDR1 is SGHNT and CDR2 is YENEEA. The CDR3 loop spans 17 amino acids. CDR3 in DNA: TGTGCCAGCAGCCCTCCTAGCGGGAGTACCCATCGCAATGAGCAGTTCTTC. This gives the protein CASSPPSGSTHRNEQFF.

The V gene is TRBV6-5, the J gene TRBJ1-2; TRBD1 is a possible D gene (5 bases). Germline CDR1 MNHEY, CDR2 SVGAGI. The ends were cut back, 2 bases at V and 1 base at J, with 11 bases in the middle. This CDR3 is 15 amino acids long. In DNA form, the CDR3 reads TGTGCCAGCAGTTACAGACAGTCTCTTAACTATGGCTACACCTTC. Residues: CASSYRQSLNYGYTF.

In its sample, this clone was seen a few times. This chain connects TRBV6-1 to TRBJ1-2; D ambiguous. Looked up from germline, CDR1 is MNHNS and CDR2 is SASEGT. The CDR3 has 14 amino acids. The V and J ends lost 2 bases and 5 bases respectively, with 12 bases between them. CDR3 sequence reads: CASSEPASSYGYTF. The CDR3 DNA sequence: TGTGCCAGCAGTGAACCGGCCAGCTCATATGGCTACACCTTC.

This clone was counted once. V is TRBV18 and J is TRBJ2-3; no definite D call. This CDR3 has 14 residues. Germline lookup yields CDR1 KGHSH and CDR2 LQKENI. V lost 2 bases and J 2 bases, leaving 8 bases between the germline ends. CDR3 region: CASSPSASTDTQYF. The CDR3 DNA reads TGTGCCAGCTCACCATCAGCCTCCACAGATACGCAGTATTTT.

The chain links TRBV15 to TRBJ2-3; tentative D call: TRBD1 (5 bases). Germline V lookup: CDR1 LNHNV, CDR2 YYDKDF (reference sequence). CDR3 length: 14 residues. The V end was cut by 3 bases, the J end by 6 bases, with 13 bases between. CDR3 in DNA: TGTGCCACCAGCAGGGACAAATTGGTGGATACGCAGTATTTT. Its translation is CATSRDKLVDTQYF. Based on the CDR3 plus reference TRBV15 and TRBJ2-3, the full variable domain is DAMVIQNPRYQVTQFGKPVTLSCSQTLNHNVMYWYQQKSSQAPKLLFHYYDKDFNNEADTPDNFQSRRPNTSFCFLDIRSPGLGDTAMYLCATSRDKLVDTQYFGPGTRLTVL.

J is TRBJ2-7 and V is TRBV30, with D hard to call. The germline gives CDR1 GTSNPN, CDR2 SVGIG (reference sequence). This CDR3 spans 16 amino acids. Trimming removed 1 base from V and 4 bases from J, with 20 bases in between. The CDR3 is CAWSEGRSTLAYEQYF. CDR3 bases: TGTGCCTGGAGTGAAGGCCGGTCGACGCTGGCTTACGAGCAGTACTTC.

This clone was detected a few times. This chain connects TRBV3-1 (or the pseudogene TRBV3-2) to TRBJ1-2, with D uncertain. Trimming left V 1 base short and J 5 bases short, with 14 bases between. This CDR3 region has 15 residues. Germline lookup yields CDR1 LGHDT and CDR2 YNNKEL (reference sequence). The DNA of the CDR3 is TGTGCCAGCAGCCAAGGGATGTCAGACGTGTATGGCTACACCTTC. It translates to CASSQGMSDVYGYTF.

This chain connects TRBV28 to TRBJ1-5; D is ambiguous. The CDR3 loop spans 16 amino acids. In germline, CDR1 is MDHEN, CDR2 SYDVKM. With 7 bases removed from V and 7 bases from J, the gap between germline ends came to 23 bases. CDR3 loop: CASIPHSFSGLQPQHF. The CDR3, as DNA: TGTGCCAGCATCCCTCATTCTTTCTCGGGTTTACAGCCCCAGCATTTT.